Listed here is a single TCR beta chain. Its antigen is still unknown. This specimen belongs to a study of cytomegalovirus exposure and HLA in healthy donors. Regarding the study as a whole: Reports credit the classifier with highly specific, highly sensitive diagnosis of cytomegalovirus status. Most TCR sequences showed up rarely, but some public TCRs showed up in many donors. It was found in a later analysis that first-cohort TCR clusters tended to co-occur in the 130 or so validation repertoires. Altogether, about 160 TCR beta chains were recorded as cytomegalovirus-associated.

Sequencing used immunoSEQ multiplex PCR; TCRdb keeps in-frame clones, though not all of them. The table shows around 250,000 clones, with around 90% occurring only once. The receptor was isolated from a woman under 30 in good health and CMV-seronegative. Sequencing input: PBMCs.

As DNA, the CDR3 is TGTGCCAGCAGCCGACGGACAGGGGGGAACACTGAAGCTTTCTTT. It yields the protein CASSRRTGGNTEAFF. This chain uses TRBV7-2 with TRBJ1-1, with 10 bases aligning to TRBD1. Germline CDR1 reads SGHTA; CDR2 reads FQGNSA. This CDR3 is built from 15 residues. V trimming: 5 bases; J trimming: 1 base; junction bases outside the gene matches: 4.